This T cell receptor beta chain was sequenced for a study of CD8+ T cells in alopecia areata. General study results and limits: Clonality was higher in lesional than normal scalp, especially in alopecia totalis/universalis. Sequenced scalp T cells also include alphabeta T cells resident in normal skin. Clarity of TCR sharing across patients fell short of that in mice, possibly HLA-related. Scalp clonality decreased significantly with tofacitinib, and so did expanded CD8+ clones among the top 100.

This clone was seen only a few times. Antigen unknown. RNA extraction was followed by reverse transcription into cDNA, which acted as the sequencing template. This table comes from immunoSEQ multiplex PCR, and its TCRdb copy is limited to in-frame clones, with some not included. This sample has 98,000 or so clones, with under 70% found just once. Treatment meaning: oral pan-JAK inhibitor, 5-10 mg twice daily. The sequencing here drew on CD8+ T cells sorted from blood, taken at week 4, from a patient treated with tofacitinib. This clonotype originated in a human donor with alopecia areata.

DNA of the CDR3: TGTGCCAGCAGCTTGGGTCGGGAGCAGTACTTC. This gives the protein CASSLGREQYF. The rearrangement uses TRBV5-4 and TRBJ2-7; no clear D gene. V was trimmed by 0 bases and J by 7 bases, leaving 5 bases between them. The CDR3 runs to 11 residues. From germline, CDR1 is SGHNT and CDR2 YYREEE (reference sequence).